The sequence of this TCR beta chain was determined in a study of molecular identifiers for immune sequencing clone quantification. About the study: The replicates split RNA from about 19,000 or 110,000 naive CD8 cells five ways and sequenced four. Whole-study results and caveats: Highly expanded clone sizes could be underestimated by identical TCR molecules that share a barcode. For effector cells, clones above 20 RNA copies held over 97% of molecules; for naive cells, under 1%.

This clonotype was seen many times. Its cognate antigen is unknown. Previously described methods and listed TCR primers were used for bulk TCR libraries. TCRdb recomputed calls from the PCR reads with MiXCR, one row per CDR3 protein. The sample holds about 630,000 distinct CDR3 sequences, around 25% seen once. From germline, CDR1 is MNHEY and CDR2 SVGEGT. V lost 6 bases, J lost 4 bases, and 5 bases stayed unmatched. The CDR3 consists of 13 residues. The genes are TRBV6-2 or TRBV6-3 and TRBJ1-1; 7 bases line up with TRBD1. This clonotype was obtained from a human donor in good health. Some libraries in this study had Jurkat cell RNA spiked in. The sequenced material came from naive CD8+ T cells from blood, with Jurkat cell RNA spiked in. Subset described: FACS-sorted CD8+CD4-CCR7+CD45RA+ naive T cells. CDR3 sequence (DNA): TGTGCCAGCAGCAAACAGGGGTCCACTGAAGCTTTCTTT. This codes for CASSKQGSTEAFF.